Ten or more counts support the clone carrying this T cell receptor beta chain. Additional autoimmune diseases, uncontrolled infections, pregnancy or lactation disqualified patients. Clinical symptoms, serum thyroxine, TRAb, thyroid ultrasound and orbital computed tomography determined diagnosis. The PBMCs originated from roughly 9.6 ml of fresh peripheral blood. This sample was included in a study of Graves' ophthalmopathy and Graves' hyperthyroidism. Study context: Peripheral blood sampling occurred at initial diagnosis, before any treatment.

As the template, RNA transcripts were used to amplify TCR beta CDR3 regions. HTBI-primed RT-PCR formed the first round, and a multiplex PCR formed the second. TCRdb recomputed calls from the multiplex PCR reads with MiXCR, one row per CDR3 protein. The sample consists of 400,000 or so distinct CDR3 sequences, about 18% of them appearing once. Deletions cut 3 bases from V and 3 bases from J, with 8 bases between. The CDR3 extends over 14 amino acids. CDR1 is MNHEY and CDR2 is SMNVEV in the germline V gene (reference sequence). The gene calls are TRBV27 and TRBJ2-2, with D uncertain. The sequenced sample was peripheral blood. The receptor was derived from an adult woman with stable Graves' hyperthyroidism. The CDR3 protein is CASSFLTHTGELFF. The CDR3 DNA sequence: TGTGCCAGCAGTTTTCTCACGCACACCGGGGAGCTGTTTTTT.